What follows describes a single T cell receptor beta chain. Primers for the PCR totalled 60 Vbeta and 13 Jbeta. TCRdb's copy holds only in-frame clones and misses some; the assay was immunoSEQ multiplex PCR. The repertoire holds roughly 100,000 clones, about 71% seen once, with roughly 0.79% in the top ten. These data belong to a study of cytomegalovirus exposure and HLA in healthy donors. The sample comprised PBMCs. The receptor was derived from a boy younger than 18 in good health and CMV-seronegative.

The CDR3 spells CASSGTGGDEQFF. CDR3 coding DNA: TGCGCCAGCAGCGGAACAGGGGGCGATGAGCAGTTCTTC. The V gene is TRBV5-1, the J gene TRBJ2-1; 9 nucleotides agree with TRBD1. Unmatched junction bases numbered 4, after V lost 4 bases and J lost 8 bases. Germline V gene sequence: CDR1 SGHRS, CDR2 YFSETQ. This CDR3 region has 13 residues. Looking up the rest from reference TRBV5-1 and TRBJ2-1 gives the full variable domain: KAGVTQTPRYLIKTRGQQVTLSCSPISGHRSVSWYQQTPGQGLQFLFEYFSETQRNKGNFPGRFSGRQFSNSRSEMNVSTLELGDSALYLCASSGTGGDEQFFGPGTRLTVL.